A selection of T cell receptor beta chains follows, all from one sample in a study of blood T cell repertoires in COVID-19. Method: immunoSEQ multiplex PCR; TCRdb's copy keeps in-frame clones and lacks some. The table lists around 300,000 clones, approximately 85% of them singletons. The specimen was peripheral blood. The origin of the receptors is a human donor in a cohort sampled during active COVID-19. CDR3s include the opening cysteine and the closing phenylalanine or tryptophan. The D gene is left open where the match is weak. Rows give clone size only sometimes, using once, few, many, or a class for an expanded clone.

CASSDGWGVNSPLHF	TGTGCCAGCAGTGACGGTTGGGGAGTTAATTCACCCCTCCACTTT	TRBV2	-	TRBJ1-6	15	-
CASSLNGGRVAEAFF	TGTGCCAGCAGCTTAAACGGGGGGCGCGTCGCTGAAGCTTTCTTT	TRBV7-3	-	TRBJ1-1	15	-
CASMDRGRLGTEAFF	TGTGCCAGCATGGACAGGGGACGACTAGGGACTGAAGCTTTCTTT	TRBV6-5	-	TRBJ1-1	15	TRBD1
CASRRQAPSGGYTF	TGTGCCAGCAGAAGACAGGCACCCTCGGGGGGCTACACCTTC	TRBV6-5	-	TRBJ1-2	14	-
CASSSQKRGKNIQYF	TGTGCCAGCAGCTCCCAGAAGCGGGGGAAAAACATTCAGTACTTC	TRBV7-9	-	TRBJ2-4	15	TRBD2
CAWSVGREAEAFF	TGTGCCTGGAGTGTAGGCAGGGAAGCTGAAGCTTTCTTT	TRBV30	-	TRBJ1-1	13	-
CASHRQGNYGYTF	TGTGCCAGCCATCGACAGGGGAACTATGGCTACACCTTC	TRBV25-1	-	TRBJ1-2	13	TRBD1
CASSPDRVTGNTIYF	TGTGCCAGCAGCCCCGACAGGGTGACTGGAAACACCATATATTTT	TRBV11-2	-	TRBJ1-3	15	TRBD1
CASSLSAPGYEQYF	TGCGCCAGCAGCTTATCAGCCCCGGGTTACGAGCAGTACTTC	TRBV5-1	-	TRBJ2-7	14	-
CASSIGTSDTDTQYF	TGTGCCAGCAGCATAGGGACTAGCGACACAGATACGCAGTATTTT	TRBV7-7	once	TRBJ2-3	15	TRBD2
CATSPTGSNQPQHF	TGTGCCACCAGCCCGACAGGGAGCAATCAGCCCCAGCATTTT	TRBV15	-	TRBJ1-5	14	TRBD1
CASHLQTANTEAFF	TGTGCCAGCCATTTGCAGACAGCAAACACTGAAGCTTTCTTT	TRBV6-5	-	TRBJ1-1	14	-
CASSLAGASTDTQYF	TGTGCCAGCAGTCTGGCGGGGGCTAGCACAGATACGCAGTATTTT	TRBV6-2/TRBV6-3	-	TRBJ2-3	15	-
CAIITTLVAGAETQYF	TGTGCCATCATCACTACCCTGGTTGCGGGGGCGGAGACCCAGTACTTC	TRBV10-3	-	TRBJ2-5	16	-
CASSFRLYTEAFF	TGTGCCAGCAGTTTTCGGTTGTACACTGAAGCTTTCTTT	TRBV6-5	-	TRBJ1-1	13	-
CASSGAGTGGFEQYF	TGTGCCAGCAGCGGAGCCGGGACAGGGGGCTTCGAGCAGTACTTC	TRBV5-4	-	TRBJ2-7	15	TRBD1
CASRAQGQGVTNYGYTF	TGCGCCAGCAGGGCCCAGGGACAGGGAGTTACTAACTATGGCTACACCTTC	TRBV5-1	-	TRBJ1-2	17	TRBD1
CASSKASYQETQYF	TGTGCCAGCAGCAAAGCTTCGTACCAAGAGACCCAGTACTTC	TRBV21-1	-	TRBJ2-5	14	-
CASSPPGHLYEQYF	TGTGCCAGCTCACCACCGGGCCACCTTTACGAGCAGTACTTC	TRBV18	-	TRBJ2-7	14	-
CASSPGQGTEAFF	TGTGCCAGCTCACCGGGACAGGGTACTGAAGCTTTCTTT	TRBV18	-	TRBJ1-1	13	TRBD1
CASSQDARQGAYEQYF	TGCGCCAGCAGCCAAGATGCAAGACAGGGCGCGTACGAGCAGTACTTC	TRBV4-1	-	TRBJ2-7	16	TRBD1
CAISESGGGRRSYEQYF	TGTGCCATCAGTGAGTCGGGTGGGGGCAGACGCTCCTACGAGCAGTACTTC	TRBV10-3	-	TRBJ2-7	17	-
CASSQDVRMVADTQYF	TGTGCCAGCAGCCAAGATGTGAGAATGGTGGCAGATACGCAGTATTTT	TRBV4-2	-	TRBJ2-3	16	-
CASSEWLASSYNEQFF	TGTGCCAGCAGTGAATGGCTAGCGAGCTCCTACAATGAGCAGTTCTTC	TRBV6-1	-	TRBJ2-1	16	-
CASLGQGMYVDGYTF	TGTGCCAGCCTTGGACAGGGCATGTATGTAGATGGCTACACCTTC	TRBV18	-	TRBJ1-2	15	TRBD1
CASSESAQGGWNF	TGCGCCAGCAGTGAGTCAGCACAGGGGGGTTGGAACTTT	TRBV10-1	-	TRBJ1-1	13	TRBD1
CASSFGQSPNYGYTF	TGTGCCAGCAGCTTCGGACAGTCACCAAACTATGGCTACACCTTC	TRBV7-9	-	TRBJ1-2	15	-
CASSYTGGHNEQFF	TGTGCCAGCAGTTATACGGGGGGCCACAATGAGCAGTTCTTC	TRBV6-5	-	TRBJ2-1	14	-
CASSPQHSRNGYTF	TGTGCCAGCAGCCCCCAACATTCTAGGAATGGCTACACCTTC	TRBV9	-	TRBJ1-2	14	-
CASSVGRGSVNTEAFF	TGTGCCAGCAGTGTGGGGAGGGGGTCGGTGAACACTGAAGCTTTCTTT	TRBV27	few	TRBJ1-1	16	-
CASAGTAHVNTEAFF	TGTGCCAGTGCGGGGACAGCACATGTTAACACTGAAGCTTTCTTT	TRBV19	-	TRBJ1-1	15	TRBD1
CASSLGWVREENYGYTF	TGCGCCAGCAGCTTGGGGTGGGTCAGGGAAGAGAACTATGGCTACACCTTC	TRBV5-1	-	TRBJ1-2	17	-
CASGGNIQYF	TGTGCCAGTGGCGGAAACATTCAGTACTTC	TRBV7-9	-	TRBJ2-4	10	-
CAWKRVVGLNEKLFF	TGTGCCTGGAAGAGGGTCGTGGGCCTTAATGAAAAACTGTTTTTT	TRBV30	-	TRBJ1-4	15	-
CAIGQSNTGELFF	TGTGCCATCGGACAGTCGAACACCGGGGAGCTGTTTTTT	TRBV6-6	-	TRBJ2-2	13	-
CASAEQANYGYTF	TGTGCCAGCGCGGAACAGGCTAACTATGGCTACACCTTC	TRBV18	-	TRBJ1-2	13	-
CASSPRLVYEQFF	TGTGCCAGTAGTCCCCGACTAGTTTATGAGCAGTTCTTC	TRBV19	-	TRBJ2-1	13	-
CASSFTDTPSTDTQYF	TGTGCCAGCAGTTTTACAGATACCCCGAGCACAGATACGCAGTATTTT	TRBV28	-	TRBJ2-3	16	-
CASSFPGRNTEAFF	TGCGCCAGCAGCTTCCCGGGGAGGAACACTGAAGCTTTCTTT	TRBV5-1	-	TRBJ1-1	14	-
CASNRGTGDEQFF	TGCGCCAGCAACCGCGGGACAGGGGATGAGCAGTTCTTC	TRBV5-1	-	TRBJ2-1	13	TRBD1
CASSDANQPQHF	TGTGCCAGCAGTGACGCGAATCAGCCCCAGCATTTT	TRBV6-1	-	TRBJ1-5	12	-
CASSPRVTPVEEKLFF	TGTGCCAGCAGTCCACGGGTCACCCCGGTAGAGGAAAAACTGTTTTTT	TRBV6-2/TRBV6-3	-	TRBJ1-4	16	-